This T cell receptor (beta chain) was recorded in a study of T cell changes during pregnancy in multiple sclerosis. Generated by immunoSEQ multiplex PCR, the TCRdb table keeps only in-frame clones and is missing some. Here the sample spans 25,000 to 30,000 clones, roughly 89% being singletons. This clone appeared a single time. Germline V lookup: CDR1 SGHTA, CDR2 FQGNSA. This CDR3 has 17 amino acids. Trimming removed 2 bases from V and 0 bases from J; junction bases left unmatched: 9. The sequencing used CD4+ T cells from peripheral blood mononuclear cells, collected in the second trimester of pregnancy. This TCR was recovered from a female donor with multiple sclerosis, enrolled in a pregnancy study. The chain has TRBV7-2 and TRBJ1-1; 7 nucleotides line up with TRBD1. In nucleotides, the CDR3 is TGTGCCAGCAGCTTAATTCCGGGACAGTCCATGAACACTGAAGCTTTCTTT. Its translation is CASSLIPGQSMNTEAFF.